What follows describes a single TCR beta chain. This entry is derived from a study of blood T cell repertoires in COVID-19. On the study more broadly: Samples of COVID-19 (acute and convalescent) were obtained from the United States, Italy and Spain. From T cells, B-cell-depleted T cells, or PBMCs came the material, which was cDNA or gDNA.

In terms of age and location, participants ranged from roughly 18 to 95 years and lived in about 25 US areas. Among Cohort 3 donors, those recovered had two negative PCRs, clearance, or symptom resolution. Germline V lookup: CDR1 MNHEY, CDR2 SMNVEV (reference sequence). J was trimmed by 1 base and V by 3 bases; bases with no gene match: 5. The CDR3 totals 15 residues. Assay used: immunoSEQ multiplex PCR; TCRdb lists only in-frame clones, some missing. The profile shows 360,000 or so clones, around nine tenths of them singletons. Material for sequencing was PBMCs or T cells enriched from blood (not recorded which). The TCR originated in a woman younger than 45 who had recovered from COVID-19. The V and J genes are TRBV27 and TRBJ2-7, with TRBD1 matching over 8 bases. The CDR3 region is CASSFAGGRSYEQYF. CDR3 nucleotide sequence: TGTGCCAGCAGTTTCGCAGGGGGCCGGTCCTACGAGCAGTACTTC.